Listed below are T cell receptor beta chains from one sample, sequenced in a study of human T cells and chemical hapten exposure. From the RACE reads, TCRdb called clonotypes with MiXCR, one entry per CDR3 protein. The sample yields 300,000 to 400,000 distinct CDR3 sequences, approximately 5.1% seen once. The sample here was whole blood, taken in connection with sensitization to the hapten diphenylcyclopropenone (DPC). These receptors were taken from a woman between 50 and 59 years old with alopecia areata. Some clones in this sample may be carry-over from other donors' samples. Both conserved end residues are part of each CDR3. A D gene is named only where the DNA matches it firmly. Size tells how often a clone was seen (once, few, many) or the class of an expanded clone, and some rows leave it out.

>TRBJ2-4|few|TRBV5-1|NA
TGCGCCAGCAGCTTGGGGCCGCAGGGGCCCATAGCCAAAAACATTCAGTACTTC
CASSLGPQGPIAKNIQYF
>TRBJ1-1|NA|TRBV12-5|NA
TGTGCTAGTGGTTTGGTACACGGAGTGAACACTGAAGCTTTCTTT
CASGLVHGVNTEAFF
>TRBJ1-1|NA|TRBV18|NA
TGTGCCAGCTCACCACCGGTGAACACTGAAGCTTTCTTT
CASSPPVNTEAFF
>TRBJ1-1|NA|TRBV5-4|NA
TGTGCCAGCAGCGGGAACAGGGTCATGAACACTGAAGCTTTCTTT
CASSGNRVMNTEAFF
>TRBJ2-1|many|TRBV6-1|NA
TGTGCCAGCAGGGGGATTGGGTACAATGAGCAGTTCTTC
CASRGIGYNEQFF
>TRBJ1-1|NA|TRBV4-1|NA
TGCGCCAGCAAGAAGAGGGATCAGGTCGGGGCTGAAGCTTTCTTT
CASKKRDQVGAEAFF
>TRBJ1-2|NA|TRBV28|NA
TGTGCCAGCAGTGCCGATTGGACAGCCCTCTATGGCTACACCTTC
CASSADWTALYGYTF
>TRBJ2-2|few|TRBV5-1|TRBD1
TGCGCCAGCAGCACAGGGGAGAACACCGGGGAGCTGTTTTTT
CASSTGENTGELFF
>TRBJ2-7|NA|TRBV20-1|TRBD1
TGCAGTGCGTCACCGGGACAGGGGTACGAGCAGTACTTC
CSASPGQGYEQYF
>TRBJ2-2|few|TRBV2|TRBD2
TGTGCCAGCACCAGTAGCGGGGGAGCCACCGGGGAGCTGTTTTTT
CASTSSGGATGELFF
>TRBJ1-2|many|TRBV10-3|TRBD1
TGTGCCATCAGTGAGTCGACGGGACAGGGGCCGCTCTATGGCTACACCTTC
CAISESTGQGPLYGYTF
>TRBJ1-6|many|TRBV18|NA
TGTGCCAGCTCTGACATGAATTCACCCCTCCACTTT
CASSDMNSPLHF
>TRBJ2-5|many|TRBV28|NA
TGTGCCAGCAGTTTGGTGGGCCGTGGAGGGGAGACCCAGTACTTC
CASSLVGRGGETQYF
>TRBJ2-3|NA|TRBV12-3/TRBV12-4|TRBD2
TGTGCCAGCAGACCGGGACTAGCGGATACGCAGTATTTT
CASRPGLADTQYF
>TRBJ1-4|many|TRBV7-6|NA
TGTGCCAGCAGCCTGGACAAAGGAAAACTGTTTTTT
CASSLDKGKLFF
>TRBJ1-4|many|TRBV27|NA
TGTGCCAGCAGTTTATTAGGACAAGGGGGTGAAAAACTGTTTTTT
CASSLLGQGGEKLFF
>TRBJ1-4|few|TRBV27|NA
TGTGCCAGCAGACGGAACAGGGCCGCGGGGGGTAATGAAAAACTGTTTTTT
CASRRNRAAGGNEKLFF
>TRBJ2-5|many|TRBV6-2/TRBV6-3|TRBD1
TGTGCCAGCAGTTCCGGGACAGGGATGGAGACCCAGTACTTC
CASSSGTGMETQYF
>TRBJ1-6|NA|TRBV10-3|NA
TGTGCCATGAGGGGCAATGGTAATTCACGCCTCCACTTT
CAMRGNGNSRLHF
>TRBJ2-3|many|TRBV7-2|TRBD2
TGTGCCAGCTCCTCCCCCCTGCTAGCGGGACATACTAGCACAGATACGCAGTATTTT
CASSSPLLAGHTSTDTQYF
>TRBJ2-7|few|TRBV27|TRBD2
TGTGCCAGCAGGCCCGGGACTAGCGTGCACGAGCAGTACTTC
CASRPGTSVHEQYF
>TRBJ2-3|many|TRBV18|NA
TGTGCCAGCTCACCAAACGTAGGGGTCAGCACAGATACGCAGTATTTT
CASSPNVGVSTDTQYF
>TRBJ1-1|many|TRBV29-1|TRBD1
TGCAGCGTCGGGACAGGCAACACTGAAGCTTTCTTT
CSVGTGNTEAFF
>TRBJ1-2|few|TRBV4-2|NA
TGTGCCAGCAGCCAAGCCGGGGTAGGGGATGGCTACACCTTC
CASSQAGVGDGYTF
>TRBJ2-3|NA|TRBV5-1|NA
TGCGCCAGCCGACCCGACATCACAGATACGCAGTATTTT
CASRPDITDTQYF
>TRBJ2-1|many|TRBV6-5|TRBD2
TGTGCCAGCAGTATCACAGCGGGAGGATACAATGAGCAGTTCTTC
CASSITAGGYNEQFF
>TRBJ1-1|NA|TRBV7-2|NA
TGTGCCAGCAGCTTAATGACGAACACTGAAGCTTTCTTT
CASSLMTNTEAFF
>TRBJ1-2|few|TRBV5-1|TRBD1
TGCGCCAGCAGCTCGACAGGGGACCCTAACTATGGCTACACCTTC
CASSSTGDPNYGYTF
>TRBJ1-1|NA|TRBV25-1|TRBD1
TGTGCCAGCAGTGCCCCCGGGACAGGGCGGGTGACTGTCGAAGCTTTCTTT
CASSAPGTGRVTVEAFF
>TRBJ2-1|many|TRBV12-3/TRBV12-4|NA
TGTGCCAGCAGTTTACCCCCCAGGGATGAGCAGTTCTTC
CASSLPPRDEQFF
>TRBJ1-1|many|TRBV6-6|NA
TGTGCCAGCAGCACAGGGTCAGGCACTGAAGCTTTCTTT
CASSTGSGTEAFF
>TRBJ2-3|many|TRBV28|TRBD2
TGTGCCAGCAGTTTAGGGGAGGGATTTAGCACAGATACGCAGTATTTT
CASSLGEGFSTDTQYF
>TRBJ1-5|few|TRBV12-3/TRBV12-4|NA
TGTGCCAGCACCCTAAGTGGGAATCAGCCCCAGCATTTT
CASTLSGNQPQHF
>TRBJ1-2|few|TRBV6-4|TRBD1
TGTGCCAGCAGTGACCCGTCTGAGGACAGGGACGAACCTTCTAACTATGGCTACACCTTC
CASSDPSEDRDEPSNYGYTF
>TRBJ2-3|many|TRBV3-1|NA
TGTGCCAGCAGCCCTTCTAAATATACGCAGTATTTT
CASSPSKYTQYF
>TRBJ1-1|many|TRBV29-1|TRBD1
TGCAGCGTTGGGACAGGCCCTATGAACACTGAAGCTTTCTTT
CSVGTGPMNTEAFF
>TRBJ2-5|many|TRBV29-1|NA
TGCAGCGGTGGAGCCGGGACCCAGTACTTC
CSGGAGTQYF
>TRBJ1-5|NA|TRBV28|NA
TGTGCCAGCGTCGAGGGCATGCGGGGCAATCAGCCCCAGCATTTT
CASVEGMRGNQPQHF
>TRBJ2-1|many|TRBV7-2|NA
TGTGCCAGCAGCCAAGCCAATTACAATGAGCAGTTCTTC
CASSQANYNEQFF
>TRBJ1-3|NA|TRBV6-1|NA
TGTGCCAGCAGCGGACGAGCCTCTGGAAACACCATATATTTT
CASSGRASGNTIYF
>TRBJ1-5|many|TRBV27|TRBD1
TGTGCCAGCTGGGACAGGGGGCCTCAGCCCCAGCATTTT
CASWDRGPQPQHF
>TRBJ2-7|many|TRBV12-3/TRBV12-4|TRBD1
TGTGCCAGCAGTCTGGGACAGGGAGGAGGCGAGCAGTACTTC
CASSLGQGGGEQYF